This T cell receptor beta chain was sequenced for a study of post-analysis software for immune sequencing data. About this clonotype itself: What it binds is unknown. One end of the junction does not line up with germline, which may come from a read error.

Germline assignment: CDR1 DFQATT and CDR2 SNEGSKA (reference sequence). This CDR3 is 16 amino acids long. Study-wide points: Included in a set of about five TRBV segments more frequent in patients than controls were TRBV5-6, TRBV5-1 and TRBV20-1.

TCR beta cDNA libraries had unique molecular identifiers. TCRdb re-analysed the PCR reads in MiXCR, keeping a single row per CDR3 protein. The repertoire holds roughly 650,000 distinct CDR3 sequences, with roughly three fifths as singletons. The sequence was collected from a girl aged 2 to 10 with multiple sclerosis. The chain uses TRBV20-1 and TRBJ2-1, with 8 nucleotides matching TRBD2. Material: blood. The CDR3 loop reads CSARALAGRSSNEQFF. The CDR3 DNA sequence: TGCAGTGCTAGGGCTTTAGCGGGAAGATCCTCCAATGAGCAGTTCTTC.